The text below deals with one T cell receptor (beta chain). The antigen is undetermined. Trimming shortened V by 6 bases and J by 10 bases, and 16 bases separated the two germline ends. The CDR3 is made up of 12 amino acids. Per germline, CDR1 MNHEY and CDR2 SMNVEV (reference sequence). The record originates from a study of shared clonotypes between healthy human individuals. Overall study: Per donor, CD8 memory used one plate, CD8 naive used two, CD4 memory used three and CD4 naive used three.

The naive CD8 population came from CD45RO-negative cells selected for CCR7, without terminally differentiated effector memory CD45RA+ cells. Every one of the donors was a Caucasian adult that lived in Nashville, Tennessee. General study points: Memory subsets generally showed lower estimated richness than naive subsets.

Repertoires were generated with immunoSEQ multiplex PCR, while TCRdb's copy carries only in-frame clones and drops some. The sample yields some 580,000 clones, 95% to 98% seen once. The TCR was taken from a man aged 25 to 45 in good health. V usage is TRBV27 and J usage is TRBJ2-7; D call uncertain. Sequenced input: naive CD8+ T cells sorted from blood. The CDR3 coding sequence is TGTGCCAGCAGCCTCATCCCTGGGCTACAGTACTTC. Protein product: CASSLIPGLQYF.